This T cell receptor beta chain was sequenced in a study of shared clonotypes between healthy human individuals. The assay was immunoSEQ multiplex PCR, and TCRdb's table has in-frame clones only and misses some. The sample carries 2 million to 2.5 million clones, 85% to 95% recorded once. Study-level results: It was the non-shared clonotypes that had lower generation probabilities than clonotypes shared by all four donors.

In the case of this clone: Its antigen is currently unknown.

V lost 2 bases and J 9 bases, leaving 16 bases between the germline ends. This CDR3 comprises 14 residues. Germline assignment: CDR1 KGHSH and CDR2 LQKENI. The clonotype comes from a man between 18 and 29 years old in good health. Some clones in this sample may be carry-over from other donors' samples. The V call is TRBV18, the J call TRBJ1-2; D perhaps matches TRBD1 (5 bases). The source material was naive CD4+ T cells from PBMCs. Sample subset: CD45RA+ positively selected. The DNA of the CDR3 is TGTGCCAGCTCACCAAATAGGGGATCAAGGAGCTACACCTTC. This encodes CASSPNRGSRSYTF.